This is a list of T cell receptor beta chains from one sample in a study of identical twins. TCRdb processed the 5' RACE reads anew with MiXCR; each CDR3 protein has one entry. The table records around 450,000 distinct CDR3 sequences, 14% of them present only once. These data were also reused for a study on yellow fever vaccine responses in identical twins.

The material sequenced was CD4+ T cells sorted from blood. The receptors originated from a woman younger than 30 in good health. CDR3s include the opening cysteine and the closing phenylalanine or tryptophan. The order of the fields is J gene, V gene, D gene, clone size, CDR3 protein, CDR3 DNA. The D gene is left open where the match is weak. The size field is filled for only some rows; it gives once, few, many or a size class.

TRBJ1-5 TRBV12-3/TRBV12-4 - many CASNQGPGNQPQHF TGTGCCAGCAATCAGGGTCCGGGCAATCAGCCCCAGCATTTT
TRBJ2-3 TRBV13 TRBD2 few CASSGTSGGGYSTDTQYF TGTGCCAGCAGCGGGACTAGCGGGGGGGGGTATAGCACAGATACGCAGTATTTT
TRBJ2-3 TRBV25-1 - few CASSEFGRRGPDTQYF TGTGCCAGCAGTGAATTTGGCCGCAGGGGCCCAGATACGCAGTATTTT
TRBJ1-5 TRBV28 - - CASRGRSNQPQHF TGTGCCAGCAGGGGACGGTCCAATCAGCCCCAGCATTTT
TRBJ2-7 TRBV12-3/TRBV12-4 - - CASSLRGQVSYEQYF TGTGCCAGCAGTTTGCGGGGGCAGGTCTCCTACGAGCAGTACTTC
TRBJ2-1 TRBV4-1 - few CASSQDSGSKFF TGCGCCAGCAGCCAAGATTCAGGGTCGAAGTTCTTC
TRBJ2-7 TRBV20-1 TRBD1 - CSARGGQVRRVVGNEQYF TGCAGTGCTAGAGGGGGACAGGTTCGTCGGGTTGTTGGCAACGAGCAGTACTTC
TRBJ2-2 TRBV6-2/TRBV6-3 TRBD2 few CASSYITGTSGGTNTGELFF TGTGCCAGCAGTTACATCACCGGGACTAGCGGGGGTACGAACACCGGGGAGCTGTTTTTT
TRBJ2-7 TRBV28 - - CASTTPGRLSYEQYF TGTGCCAGCACCACTCCGGGACGTCTCTCCTACGAGCAGTACTTC
TRBJ2-7 TRBV20-1 - few CSARVKGLSYEQYF TGCAGTGCTAGAGTTAAAGGACTTTCCTACGAGCAGTACTTC
TRBJ1-3 TRBV20-1 - - CSAGTSGNTIYF TGCAGTGCTGGGACGTCTGGAAACACCATATATTTT
TRBJ2-5 TRBV28 - - CASSSPTGQQETQYF TGTGCCAGCAGTTCCCCGACGGGCCAGCAGGAGACCCAGTACTTC
TRBJ2-3 TRBV10-3 TRBD2 - CATSGLAGTDTQYF TGTGCCACCAGCGGACTAGCGGGCACAGATACGCAGTATTTT
TRBJ2-3 TRBV20-1 - - CSAPTLIPRDWGTDTQYF TGCAGTGCTCCTACTTTAATCCCCAGGGATTGGGGCACAGATACGCAGTATTTT
TRBJ1-1 TRBV5-1 TRBD1 few CASSLGTGGLNTEAFF TGCGCCAGCAGCTTGGGGACAGGGGGCCTGAACACTGAAGCTTTCTTT
TRBJ2-7 TRBV11-2 TRBD1 many CASSLIPGQGAREQYF TGTGCCAGCAGCTTAATTCCAGGACAGGGGGCGCGGGAGCAGTACTTC
TRBJ2-5 TRBV18 - - CASSPFEGRETQYF TGTGCCAGCTCACCATTTGAAGGGAGAGAGACCCAGTACTTC
TRBJ2-7 TRBV5-1 TRBD1 - CASSLDRGREQYF TGCGCCAGCAGCTTAGACAGGGGGCGCGAGCAGTACTTC
TRBJ1-4 TRBV25-1 - many CASTRTDEKLFF TGTGCCAGCACTCGGACTGATGAAAAACTGTTTTTT
TRBJ2-3 TRBV29-1 TRBD1 few CSVERDRATDTQYF TGCAGCGTTGAAAGAGACAGGGCAACAGATACGCAGTATTTT
TRBJ2-1 TRBV4-3 TRBD2 many CASSQEASGWSSYNEQFF TGCGCCAGCAGCCAAGAGGCTAGCGGGTGGAGCTCCTACAATGAGCAGTTCTTC
TRBJ2-5 TRBV2 TRBD2 - CARGSLAGLKETQYF TGTGCCAGGGGGAGTCTAGCGGGGTTAAAAGAGACCCAGTACTTC
TRBJ2-5 TRBV20-1 TRBD2 - CSAGASGRGGLETQYF TGCAGTGCCGGAGCTAGCGGGAGAGGGGGGCTTGAGACCCAGTACTTC
TRBJ2-1 TRBV20-1 TRBD1 - CSARPIGTGTISYNEQFF TGCAGTGCTAGACCTATAGGGACAGGGACTATCTCCTACAATGAGCAGTTCTTC
TRBJ2-7 TRBV6-1 - few CASRLTSYEQYF TGTGCCAGCAGACTTACATCCTACGAGCAGTACTTC
TRBJ2-1 TRBV4-2 - - CASSVGDGEQFF TGTGCCAGCAGCGTGGGGGATGGTGAGCAGTTCTTC
TRBJ1-5 TRBV4-3 - - CASSQDYTGRVGNQPQHF TGCGCCAGCAGCCAAGATTACACCGGGAGGGTGGGCAATCAGCCCCAGCATTTT
TRBJ1-1 TRBV7-9 - - CASSVSNTEAFF TGTGCCAGCAGCGTTTCTAACACTGAAGCTTTCTTT
TRBJ2-3 TRBV5-1 - few CASSLSGSYTDTQYF TGCGCCAGCAGCTTGTCGGGCAGCTACACAGATACGCAGTATTTT
TRBJ2-1 TRBV9 TRBD2 - CASSVGAGGINEQFF TGTGCCAGCAGCGTTGGTGCGGGAGGGATTAATGAGCAGTTCTTC
TRBJ2-7 TRBV10-3 - many CAIRDDKTSYEQYF TGTGCCATCAGGGATGACAAAACCTCCTACGAGCAGTACTTC
TRBJ2-2 TRBV20-1 TRBD2 - CSVRRTSGNTGELFF TGCAGTGTCCGCCGTACTAGCGGGAACACCGGGGAGCTGTTTTTT
TRBJ2-7 TRBV28 - - CASSPPRETQQYF TGTGCCAGCAGTCCCCCCCGCGAGACCCAGCAGTACTTC
TRBJ2-7 TRBV28 TRBD2 - CASNQGTTSSYEQYF TGTGCCAGCAACCAAGGGACTACCAGCTCCTACGAGCAGTACTTC
TRBJ2-7 TRBV7-9 TRBD2 - CASTPRGSGTYEQYF TGTGCCAGCACGCCGCGTGGTAGCGGGACCTACGAGCAGTACTTC
TRBJ2-4 TRBV3-1 - - CASSPREAKNIQYF TGTGCCAGCAGCCCGAGGGAAGCCAAAAACATTCAGTACTTC
TRBJ2-3 TRBV11-2 TRBD2 many CASSSRGGLAGADTQYF TGTGCCAGCAGCTCCAGAGGCGGACTAGCGGGCGCAGATACGCAGTATTTT
TRBJ2-1 TRBV20-1 TRBD2 once CSARVSSSGAYNEQFF TGCAGTGCTAGAGTATCGTCTAGCGGAGCATACAATGAGCAGTTCTTC
TRBJ2-7 TRBV7-2 - few CASSLEFALGEQYF TGTGCCAGCAGCTTAGAATTTGCGCTCGGGGAGCAGTACTTC
TRBJ2-3 TRBV11-1 TRBD2 few CASSQTSGGAPRDTQYF TGTGCCAGCAGCCAGACTAGCGGGGGAGCCCCGCGGGATACGCAGTATTTT
TRBJ2-2 TRBV12-3/TRBV12-4 - few CASSIQVPGELFF TGTGCCAGCAGTATACAGGTTCCCGGGGAGCTGTTTTTT
TRBJ2-1 TRBV7-8 - - CASSLDNYNEQFF TGTGCCAGCAGCTTGGACAACTACAATGAGCAGTTCTTC
TRBJ2-2 TRBV28 TRBD2 - CASSRISGRIFTGELFF TGTGCCAGCAGCCGTATTAGCGGGAGGATTTTTACCGGGGAGCTGTTTTTT
TRBJ2-7 TRBV5-5 TRBD2 - CASSFRLAGGNYEQYF TGTGCCAGCAGCTTTCGACTAGCGGGGGGGAACTACGAGCAGTACTTC
TRBJ2-3 TRBV7-2 - - CASSRRAPSPDTQYF TGTGCCAGCAGCCGCAGGGCCCCCAGCCCAGATACGCAGTATTTT
TRBJ1-4 TRBV20-1 - - CSARFPDGNEKLFF TGCAGTGCTAGATTTCCGGACGGGAATGAAAAACTGTTTTTT
TRBJ2-7 TRBV5-1 TRBD2 few CASSLGEGLGEQYF TGCGCCAGCAGCTTGGGGGAGGGCCTGGGTGAGCAGTACTTC
TRBJ1-2 TRBV6-5 - many CASSYSANYGYTF TGTGCCAGCAGTTACTCGGCTAACTATGGCTACACCTTC
TRBJ2-3 TRBV24-1 TRBD1 few CATSIGTGTDTQYF TGTGCCACCAGTATCGGGACAGGCACAGATACGCAGTATTTT
TRBJ1-2 TRBV29-1 TRBD1 - CSALRTGYNYGYTF TGCAGCGCCCTAAGGACAGGGTATAACTATGGCTACACCTTC
TRBJ1-1 TRBV29-1 - many CSVEDIGEAFF TGCAGCGTTGAAGATATAGGTGAAGCTTTCTTT
TRBJ2-2 TRBV10-1 TRBD2 few CASSETGGPSGELFF TGCGCCAGCAGTGAGACGGGAGGGCCCTCCGGGGAGCTGTTTTTT
TRBJ2-7 TRBV7-9 - - CASSPYLTYEQYF TGTGCCAGCAGCCCCTACCTAACCTACGAGCAGTACTTC
TRBJ2-3 TRBV11-2 - few CASSLDRARTDTQYF TGTGCCAGCAGCTTAGATCGAGCTCGCACAGATACGCAGTATTTT
TRBJ1-4 TRBV10-1 TRBD1 once CASSETGTDNYEKLFF TGCGCCAGCAGTGAGACCGGGACAGATAATTATGAAAAACTGTTTTTT